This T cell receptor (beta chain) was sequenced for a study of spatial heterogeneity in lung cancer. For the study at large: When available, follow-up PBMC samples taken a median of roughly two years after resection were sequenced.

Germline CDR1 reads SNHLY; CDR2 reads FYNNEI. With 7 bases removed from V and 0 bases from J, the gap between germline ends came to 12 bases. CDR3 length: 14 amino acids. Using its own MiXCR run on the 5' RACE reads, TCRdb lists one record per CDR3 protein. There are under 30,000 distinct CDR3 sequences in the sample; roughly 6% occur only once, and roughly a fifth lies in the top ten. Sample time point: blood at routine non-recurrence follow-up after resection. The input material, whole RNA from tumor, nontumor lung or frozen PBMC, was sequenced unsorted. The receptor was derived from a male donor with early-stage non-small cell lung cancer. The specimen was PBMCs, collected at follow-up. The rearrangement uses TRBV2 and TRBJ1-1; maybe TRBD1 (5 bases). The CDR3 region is CASIDRTMNTEAFF. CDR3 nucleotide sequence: TGTGCCAGCATCGACAGAACGATGAACACTGAAGCTTTCTTT.